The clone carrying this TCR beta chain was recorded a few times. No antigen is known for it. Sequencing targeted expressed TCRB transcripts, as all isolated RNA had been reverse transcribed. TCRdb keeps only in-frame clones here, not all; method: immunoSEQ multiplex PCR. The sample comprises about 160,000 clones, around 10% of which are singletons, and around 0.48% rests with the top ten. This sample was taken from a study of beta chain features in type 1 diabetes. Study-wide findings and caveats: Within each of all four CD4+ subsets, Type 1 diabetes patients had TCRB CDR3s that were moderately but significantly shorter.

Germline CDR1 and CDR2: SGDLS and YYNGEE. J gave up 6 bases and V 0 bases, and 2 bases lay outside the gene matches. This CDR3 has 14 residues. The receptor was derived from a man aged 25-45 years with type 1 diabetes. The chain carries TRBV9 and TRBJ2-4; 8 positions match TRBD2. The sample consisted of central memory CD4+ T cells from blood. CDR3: CASSVDLAGNIQYF. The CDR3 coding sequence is TGTGCCAGCAGCGTAGATCTAGCGGGAAACATTCAGTACTTC.